This T cell receptor (beta chain) was recorded in a study of blood T cells in healthy people across ages. Germline loops: CDR1 SNHLY, CDR2 FYNNEI. This CDR3 is 13 amino acids long. Worth noting for this clonotype: The germline gene is not matched at one end of the junction; a read error may be the cause.

Per-sample PBMC isolation yielded at least 7 million cells. For the second PCR, which ran for roughly 7 to 11 cycles, a sample-barcoded 5' primer and a J-beta primer mix were used. Each CDR3 protein is one row after TCRdb ran MiXCR on the 5' RACE reads. The data contain fewer than 800,000 distinct CDR3 sequences, more than 20% of them singletons. These data also featured in a second study, about T cells of mothers and their children. That investigation notes: Second-PCR amplification with M1S added sample barcodes and 2-4 random nucleotides. Every mother produced more than 10 million TCR beta CDR3 reads, whereas every child provided several million. An overlap that was slightly higher, though non-significant, was seen in related mother-child pairs versus unrelated pairs.

The sample taken for sequencing was blood. V gene TRBV2 combines with J gene TRBJ2-5; D possibly uses TRBD1 or TRBD2 (5 bases each). The origin of this receptor is a boy younger than 18 in good health. CDR3 loop: CASSGYMGEIQYF. The CDR3 coding sequence is TGTGCCAGCAGTGGCTATATGGGGGAGATCCAGTACTTC.